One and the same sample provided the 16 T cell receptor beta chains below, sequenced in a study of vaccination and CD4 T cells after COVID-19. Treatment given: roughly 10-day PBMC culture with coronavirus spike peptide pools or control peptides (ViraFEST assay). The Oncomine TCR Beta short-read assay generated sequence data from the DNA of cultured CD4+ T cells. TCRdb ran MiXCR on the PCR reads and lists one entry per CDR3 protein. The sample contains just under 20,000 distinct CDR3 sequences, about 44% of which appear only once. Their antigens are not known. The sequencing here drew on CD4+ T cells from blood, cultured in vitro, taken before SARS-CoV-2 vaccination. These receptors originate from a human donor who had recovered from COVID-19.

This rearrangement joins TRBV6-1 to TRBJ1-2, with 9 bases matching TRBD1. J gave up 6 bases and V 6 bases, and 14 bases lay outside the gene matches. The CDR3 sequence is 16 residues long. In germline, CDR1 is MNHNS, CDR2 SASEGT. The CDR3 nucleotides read TGTGCCAGCAGCTATAGGCCCGAACAGGGGGCGCATGGCTACACCTTC. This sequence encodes CASSYRPEQGAHGYTF.

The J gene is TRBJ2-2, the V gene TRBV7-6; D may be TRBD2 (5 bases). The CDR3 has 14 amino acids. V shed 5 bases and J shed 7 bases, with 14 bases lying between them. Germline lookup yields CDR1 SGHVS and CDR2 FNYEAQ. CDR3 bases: TGTGCCAGCAGCCTCCACCCCGAGGGCGGGGAGCTGTTTTTT. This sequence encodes CASSLHPEGGELFF.

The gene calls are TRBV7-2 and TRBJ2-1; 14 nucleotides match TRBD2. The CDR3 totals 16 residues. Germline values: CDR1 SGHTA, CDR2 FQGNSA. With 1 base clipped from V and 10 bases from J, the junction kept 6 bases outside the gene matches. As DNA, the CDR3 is TGTGCCAGCAGCTTAGAAGGGACTAGCGGGAGTCGAGAGCAGTTCTTC. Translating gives CASSLEGTSGSREQFF.

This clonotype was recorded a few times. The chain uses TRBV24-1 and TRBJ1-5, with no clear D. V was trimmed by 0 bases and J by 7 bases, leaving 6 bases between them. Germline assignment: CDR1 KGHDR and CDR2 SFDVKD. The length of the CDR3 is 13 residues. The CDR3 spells CATSDLLGQPQHF. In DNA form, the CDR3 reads TGTGCCACCAGTGATTTGCTTGGACAGCCCCAGCATTTT.

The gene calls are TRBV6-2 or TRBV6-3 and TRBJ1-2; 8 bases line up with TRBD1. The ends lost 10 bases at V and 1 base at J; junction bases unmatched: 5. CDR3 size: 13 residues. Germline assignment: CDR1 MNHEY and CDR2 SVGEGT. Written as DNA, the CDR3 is TGTGCCATCGGGACAGGAGATAACTATGGCTACACCTTC. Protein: CAIGTGDNYGYTF.

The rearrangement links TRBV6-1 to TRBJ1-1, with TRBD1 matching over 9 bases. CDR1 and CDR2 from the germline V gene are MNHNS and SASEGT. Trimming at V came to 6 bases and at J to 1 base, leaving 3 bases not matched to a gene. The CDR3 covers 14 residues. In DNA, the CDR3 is TGTGCCAGCAGAGGACAGGGGAAGAACACTGAAGCTTTCTTT. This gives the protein CASRGQGKNTEAFF.

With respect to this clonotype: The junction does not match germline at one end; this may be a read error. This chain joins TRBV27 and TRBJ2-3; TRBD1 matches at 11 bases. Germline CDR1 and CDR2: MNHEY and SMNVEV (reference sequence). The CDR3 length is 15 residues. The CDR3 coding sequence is TGTGCCATCAGTGGAGGGACAGGGGGGAGCAGTACGCAGTATTTT. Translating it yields CAISGGTGGSSTQYF.

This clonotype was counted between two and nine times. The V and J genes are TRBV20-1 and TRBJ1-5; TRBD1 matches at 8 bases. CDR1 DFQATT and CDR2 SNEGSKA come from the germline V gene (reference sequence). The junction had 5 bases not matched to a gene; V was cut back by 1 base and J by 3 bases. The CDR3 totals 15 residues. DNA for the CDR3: TGCAGTGCTAGAGCGACAGGGGCATCCAATCAGCCCCAGCATTTT. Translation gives CSARATGASNQPQHF.

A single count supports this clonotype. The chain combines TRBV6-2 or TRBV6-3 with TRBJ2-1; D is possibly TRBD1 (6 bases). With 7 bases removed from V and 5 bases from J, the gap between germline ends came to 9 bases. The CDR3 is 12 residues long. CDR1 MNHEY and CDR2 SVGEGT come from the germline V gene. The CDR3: CASTKGDNEQFF. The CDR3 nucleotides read TGTGCCAGCACGAAGGGGGACAATGAGCAGTTCTTC.

The CDR3 here is CASSLGTGLDNEQFF. As DNA, the CDR3 is TGTGCCAGCAGCTTAGGGACAGGCCTAGACAATGAGCAGTTCTTC. The chain carries TRBV7-9 and TRBJ2-1, with 7 bases matching TRBD1. CDR3 length equals 15 residues. Germline CDR1 and CDR2: SEHNR and FQNEAQ (reference sequence). Trimming removed 1 base from V and 5 bases from J; junction bases left unmatched: 5.

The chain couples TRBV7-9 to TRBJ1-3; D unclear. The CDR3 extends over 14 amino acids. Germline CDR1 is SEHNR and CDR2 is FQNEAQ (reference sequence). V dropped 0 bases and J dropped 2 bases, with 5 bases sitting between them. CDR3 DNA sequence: TGTGCCAGCAGCTTAGCAGGGCCTGGAAACACCATATATTTT. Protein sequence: CASSLAGPGNTIYF.

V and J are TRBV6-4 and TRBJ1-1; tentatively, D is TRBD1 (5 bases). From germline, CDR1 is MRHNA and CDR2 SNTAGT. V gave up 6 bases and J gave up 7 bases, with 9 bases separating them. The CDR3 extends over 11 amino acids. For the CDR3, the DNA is TGTGCCAGCAGGCGGGGGTATGAAGCTTTCTTT. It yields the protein CASRRGYEAFF.

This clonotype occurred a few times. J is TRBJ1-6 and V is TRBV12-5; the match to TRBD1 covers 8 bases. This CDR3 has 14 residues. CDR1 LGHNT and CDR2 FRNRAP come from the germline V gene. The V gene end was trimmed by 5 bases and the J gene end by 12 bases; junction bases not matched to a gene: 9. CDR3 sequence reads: CASGAGGDRKPLHF. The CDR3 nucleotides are TGTGCTAGTGGTGCAGGGGGCGATCGTAAACCCCTCCACTTT.

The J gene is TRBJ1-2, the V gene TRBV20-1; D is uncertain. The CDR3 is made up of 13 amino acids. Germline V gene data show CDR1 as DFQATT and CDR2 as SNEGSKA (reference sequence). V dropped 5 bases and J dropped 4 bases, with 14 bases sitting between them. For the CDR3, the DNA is TGCAGTGCTCGGGGTGGAAGTTCCTATGGCTACACCTTC. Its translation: CSARGGSSYGYTF.

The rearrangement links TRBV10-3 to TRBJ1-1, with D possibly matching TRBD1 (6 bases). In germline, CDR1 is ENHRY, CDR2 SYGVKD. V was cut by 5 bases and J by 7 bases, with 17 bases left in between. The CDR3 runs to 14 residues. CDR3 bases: TGTGCCATCAGTAAAGCGGGCAGGGGAGGTGAAGCTTTCTTT. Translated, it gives CAISKAGRGGEAFF.

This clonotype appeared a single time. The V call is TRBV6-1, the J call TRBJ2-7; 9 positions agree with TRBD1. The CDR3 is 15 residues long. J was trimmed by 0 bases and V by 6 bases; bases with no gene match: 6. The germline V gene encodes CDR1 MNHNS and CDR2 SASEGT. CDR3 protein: CASRDRTGVSYEQYF. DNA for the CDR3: TGTGCCAGCAGGGATCGGACAGGGGTCTCCTACGAGCAGTACTTC.